These T cell receptor beta chains were read from a single sample in a study of circulating and synovial CD4+ cells in juvenile arthritis. Libraries were prepared by immunoSEQ multiplex PCR; TCRdb keeps only in-frame clonotypes and omits some of them. The profile shows some 35,000 clones, nearly 97% of them singletons. Sequencing was done on a sample of CD4+ T cells from blood. The origin of the receptors is a human donor with juvenile idiopathic arthritis. CDR3s leave out the opening cysteine and the closing phenylalanine or tryptophan. Fields, in order: J gene, V gene, CDR3 protein.

TRBJ2-7 TRBV5-1 ASSLRGSSRTWTYEQY
TRBJ2-5 TRBV7-6 ASSFPRERPTQY
TRBJ1-2 TRBV7-3 ASSFNSMLGYT
TRBJ1-5 TRBV28 ASSSQGRPQH
TRBJ1-1 TRBV29-1 SAQGFANTEAF
TRBJ2-1 TRBV29-1 SVRTASLGEEQF
TRBJ2-7 TRBV13 ASSLQRTGLNEQY
TRBJ1-5 TRBV6-1 ASSGVQGNQPQH
TRBJ2-3 TRBV7-8 ASSGGTGVRKTDTQY
TRBJ1-4 TRBV18 ASSPSGNSNEKLF
TRBJ1-1 TRBV5-1 ASSLGGGDTEAF
TRBJ2-1 TRBV2 AGGTGGDYYNEQF
TRBJ2-7 TRBV14 ASSEGDRPYEQY
TRBJ1-6 TRBV5-8 ASTEAGSSYNSPLH
TRBJ1-2 TRBV27 ASYGLPYGYT
TRBJ1-2 TRBV5-1 ASSYQGLDYGYT
TRBJ2-3 TRBV27 ASSARGGDTDTQY
TRBJ2-3 TRBV30 AWSGIHTDTQY
TRBJ2-1 TRBV5-6 ASSARGPYNEQF
TRBJ2-1 TRBV28 ASSKTIAARELTSYNEQF
TRBJ2-5 TRBV11-2 ASSFTGGEETQY
TRBJ1-2 TRBV7-9 ASSRAGQENYGYT
TRBJ2-1 TRBV10-3 AISDPRGAVGNEQF
TRBJ1-2 TRBV30 AWSVGGGGMGYT
TRBJ2-1 TRBV7-2 ASSLAPSPGGPNEQF
TRBJ2-7 TRBV6-1 ASSGTAKPRLAGVSYEQY
TRBJ1-3 TRBV28 ASSTPGTHGNTIY
TRBJ2-1 TRBV7-9 ASSLISYNEQF
TRBJ2-1 TRBV5-8 ASSFGFGNEQF
TRBJ2-5 TRBV4-2 ASSQEAVKETQY
TRBJ1-2 TRBV6-5 ASTFQGTASYT
TRBJ2-3 TRBV19 ASSPGGFSTDTQY
TRBJ2-1 TRBV7-9 ASSLETLDSYNEQF
TRBJ1-1 TRBV27 ASSPLDRAATEAF
TRBJ1-1 TRBV13 ASSTRTVTEAF
TRBJ2-2 TRBV7-2 ASRRDYHTGELF
TRBJ2-3 TRBV9 ASSPGGGQAILGIATQY
TRBJ2-7 TRBV7-8 ASSLSTGGPSYEQY
TRBJ2-6 TRBV4-1 ASRPTGGIRDGANVLT
TRBJ2-1 TRBV7-7 ASSLGPPNEQF
TRBJ1-5 TRBV6-5 ASSPTRNQPQH
TRBJ2-7 TRBV28 ASSSARTGYVTEQY
TRBJ1-2 TRBV30 AWSTGGGLHGYT
TRBJ2-1 TRBV29-1 RGGDSYNEQF
TRBJ2-1 TRBV12-5 ASGLQFNEQF
TRBJ2-7 TRBV18 ASSPPSHYEQY
TRBJ1-6 TRBV7-9 ASSPLRGHNSPLH
TRBJ1-2 TRBV4-1 ASSQDRVREYGYT